The T cell receptor beta chain under discussion was sequenced for a study of shared clonotypes between healthy human individuals. Across the study: Plates per donor: three CD4 naive, three CD4 memory, two CD8 naive, one CD8 memory.

The V segment lost 2 bases and the J segment 4 bases; nucleotides outside the gene matches: 5. The CDR3 totals 15 residues. The germline gives CDR1 ENHRY, CDR2 SYGVKD. The naive CD8 subset, CD45RO-negative cells positively selected for CCR7, excluded terminally differentiated effector memory CD45RA+ cells. Sequencing used immunoSEQ multiplex PCR; TCRdb keeps in-frame clones, though not all of them. The sample contains millions of clones, 90% to 95% of which appear only once. Sequences were obtained from naive CD8+ T cells from PBMCs. J is TRBJ2-5 and V is TRBV10-3; 9 bases match TRBD2. This sequence originates from a young man in good health. Some clones in this sample may be carry-over from other donors' samples. The CDR3 spells CAISEVRGLAETQYF. CDR3 nucleotide sequence: TGTGCCATCAGTGAGGTCCGGGGACTAGCAGAGACCCAGTACTTC.